This T cell receptor beta chain was obtained from a study of tumor and adjacent non-tumor tissue in lung cancer. RNA was extracted from bulk tissue without any cell sorting. Between August and November 2014, newly diagnosed, chemotherapy-naive lung cancer patients underwent thoracic surgery in China. The germline V gene has CDR1 PRHDT and CDR2 FYEKMQ (reference sequence). CDR3 length: 15 residues. Three rounds of nested PCR, following a modified ARM-PCR protocol, produced the TCRbeta library. One entry per CDR3 protein, called by TCRdb with MiXCR from the multiplex PCR reads. The sample lists about 110,000 distinct CDR3 sequences; about 87% were seen once. As regards this clonotype: A junction end diverges from the germline sequence, so it may reflect a read error.

The sequence was obtained from a man in his 70s with non-small cell lung cancer. The chain employs TRBV13 and TRBJ2-7; 10 nucleotides line up with TRBD2. Sequenced material: lung tumor tissue. The DNA of the CDR3 is TGTGCCAGCGGCTTAGAGCTAGCGGGAGTATACGAGCAGTATTTC. Translation gives CASGLELAGVYEQYF.